The clone carrying this TCR beta chain was detected ten times or more. The data originate from a study of shared clonotypes between healthy human individuals. Samples left unsorted employed tens of millions of PBMCs for genomic DNA. Trimming cost V 4 bases and J 6 bases; bases outside gene matches: 11. CDR1 and CDR2 (germline): SGHNT, YYREEE (reference sequence). This CDR3 contains 16 residues. Deep-level running was used for the assay. In the study's own analysis: Without quality scores, immunoSEQ junctional reads could not be filtered like full-length reads. Assay used: immunoSEQ multiplex PCR; TCRdb lists only in-frame clones, some missing. The DNA was the basis for D and trimming; V, J and clone size are from that table. The sample shows about 460,000 clones, roughly three quarters of them seen only once.

The sequencing sample was made of PBMCs. The origin of this receptor is a woman aged 40 to 49 in good health. Some clones in this sample may be carry-over from other donors' samples. The V and J genes are TRBV5-4 and TRBJ1-4; 8 nucleotides line up with TRBD1. CDR3 sequence (DNA): TGTGCCAGCAGCGACAGACAGGGGCTAGGGGATGAAAAACTGTTTTTT. Translating it yields CASSDRQGLGDEKLFF.